This TCR beta chain came from a study of blood T cell repertoires in COVID-19. The wider study: From T cells, B-cell-depleted T cells, or PBMCs came the material, which was cDNA or gDNA.

Germline values: CDR1 LNHNV, CDR2 YYDKDF (reference sequence). This CDR3 has 15 amino acids. Trimming pared 0 bases from V and 7 bases from J, leaving 12 bases between. Original data processing: Amplifying reference gene primers gave estimates of nucleated cell counts. Repertoires were generated with immunoSEQ multiplex PCR, while TCRdb's copy carries only in-frame clones and drops some. The D gene and trimming were derived from the DNA, and the V and J assignments and clone size from that table. The data hold roughly 100,000 clones, with approximately 80% observed a single time. Material: peripheral blood. This chain connects TRBV15 to TRBJ1-4; D is ambiguous. The sequence was collected from a human donor in a cohort sampled during active COVID-19. CDR3 protein: CATSRDVKLSEKLFF. CDR3 coding DNA: TGTGCCACCAGCAGAGACGTTAAACTTAGTGAAAAACTGTTTTTT.